One and the same sample provided the 3 T cell receptor beta chains below, sequenced in a study of Graves' ophthalmopathy and Graves' hyperthyroidism. Transcripts of RNA were the source for amplifying TCR beta CDR3 regions. An opening RT-PCR round employed HTBI primers and preceded a second-round multiplex PCR. TCRdb used MiXCR to reprocess the multiplex PCR reads, holding one entry per CDR3 protein. The sample includes more than 300,000 distinct CDR3 sequences, roughly a sixth of them seen just once. Sequencing was carried out using peripheral blood. The receptor set was obtained from an adult woman with stable Graves' hyperthyroidism.

This clonotype was recorded at least ten times. J is TRBJ1-2 and V is TRBV19, with D perhaps matching TRBD1 (5 bases). Looked up from germline, CDR1 is LNHDA and CDR2 is SQIVND (reference sequence). V lost 3 bases and J lost 8, with 25 bases in between. This CDR3 has 17 residues. In nucleotides, the CDR3 is TGTGCCAGTAGTATCTTCGGTCGGGGACCCATCTTGGAAGGCTACACCTTC. Residues: CASSIFGRGPILEGYTF. Based on the CDR3 plus reference TRBV19 and TRBJ1-2, the full variable domain is DGGITQSPKYLFRKEGQNVTLSCEQNLNHDAMYWYRQDPGQGLRLIYYSQIVNDFQKGDIAEGYSVSREKKESFPLTVTSAQKNPTAFYLCASSIFGRGPILEGYTFGSGTRLTVV.

Ten or more counts support this clonotype. V usage is TRBV6-1 and J usage is TRBJ1-5; D is ambiguous. Germline CDR1 reads MNHNS; CDR2 reads SASEGT. The CDR3 covers 13 residues. V lost 7 bases and J lost 3, with 10 bases in between. For the CDR3, the DNA is TGTGCCAGCACATCCACGAACAATCAGCCCCAGCATTTT. Residues: CASTSTNNQPQHF.

This clonotype was seen repeatedly, ten times or more. The V gene is TRBV6-2 or TRBV6-3, the J gene TRBJ1-5; 9 bases are shared with TRBD1. J gave up 2 bases and V 7 bases, and 12 bases lay outside the gene matches. Germline V gene sequence: CDR1 MNHEY, CDR2 SVGEGT. The CDR3 has 17 amino acids. Here the CDR3 reads CASTIAWRDRGNQPQHF. The DNA of the CDR3 is TGTGCCAGCACCATAGCTTGGAGGGACAGGGGCAATCAGCCCCAGCATTTT.